One sample yielded the 2 T cell receptor beta chains listed below, sequenced in a study of T cells in localized non-small cell lung cancer. Only in-frame clones appear in the TCRdb table, and some are missing; sequencing was by immunoSEQ multiplex PCR. The sample has around 70,000 clones, around 85% seen once. Sequencing used peripheral blood, obtained before any cancer treatment. Receptors originate from a male donor aged 60 or over with stage III squamous cell lung carcinoma.

The J gene is TRBJ1-1, the V gene TRBV9, with 9 positions matching TRBD1. CDR1 is SGDLS, CDR2 YYNGEE, per germline. There are 14 residues in the CDR3. J lost 4 bases, V lost 3 bases, and 4 bases had no gene match. The CDR3 sequence is CASSGDRVFTEAFF. Written as DNA, the CDR3 is TGTGCCAGCAGCGGGGACAGGGTCTTCACTGAAGCTTTCTTT.

The chain couples TRBV5-4 to TRBJ2-3; no firm D call. V dropped 2 bases and J dropped 2 bases, with 9 bases sitting between them. CDR1 and CDR2 from the germline V gene are SGHNT and YYREEE (reference sequence). The CDR3 runs 14 residues. Here the CDR3 reads CASSFESPTDTQYF. The CDR3 DNA is TGTGCCAGCAGCTTCGAATCACCCACAGATACGCAGTATTTT. Filled out from reference TRBV5-4 and TRBJ2-3, the complete variable domain reads ETGVTQSPTHLIKTRGQQVTLRCSSQSGHNTVSWYQQALGQGPQFIFQYYREEENGRGNFPPRFSGLQFPNYSSELNVNALELDDSALYLCASSFESPTDTQYFGPGTRLTVL.